Below, one T cell receptor (beta chain) is given with its context. The antigen remains unidentified. This record comes from a study of cytomegalovirus exposure and HLA in healthy donors. In the study overall: The approximately 130 validation repertoires matched the roughly 700 first-cohort repertoires in platform, a later analysis reported. General observations from the study: Cytomegalovirus-associated TCR beta chains were listed, numbering more than 150. According to reports, the classifier identified cytomegalovirus status with high specificity and sensitivity. A few chains tied to CMV proved CMV antigen-specific in vitro.

Germline CDR1 is MNHEY and CDR2 is SMNVEV (reference sequence). The CDR3 covers 16 residues. Trimming pared 5 bases from V and 0 bases from J, leaving 14 bases between. Assay: immunoSEQ multiplex PCR; the TCRdb copy retains only in-frame clones and omits some. Among around 150,000 clones listed, almost 90% were seen once. Sequencing was done on a sample of PBMCs. The gene calls are TRBV27 and TRBJ1-3; TRBD1 is a possible D gene (6 bases). The sequence derives from a woman between 18 and 29 years old in good health and CMV-seropositive. The CDR3 loop is CASSPLQGYSGNTIYF. Written as DNA, the CDR3 is TGTGCCAGCAGTCCCCTACAGGGATACTCTGGAAACACCATATATTTT.